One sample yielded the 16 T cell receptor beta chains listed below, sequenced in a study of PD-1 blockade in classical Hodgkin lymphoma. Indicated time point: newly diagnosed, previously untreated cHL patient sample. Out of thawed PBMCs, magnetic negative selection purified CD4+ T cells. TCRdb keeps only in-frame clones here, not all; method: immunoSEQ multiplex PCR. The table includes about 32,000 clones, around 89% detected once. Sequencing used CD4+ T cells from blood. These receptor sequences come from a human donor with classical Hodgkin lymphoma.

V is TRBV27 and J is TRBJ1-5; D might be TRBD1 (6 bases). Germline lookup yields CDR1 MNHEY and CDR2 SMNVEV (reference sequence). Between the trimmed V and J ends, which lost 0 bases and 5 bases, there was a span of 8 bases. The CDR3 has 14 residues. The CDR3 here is CASSLSWTDQPQHF. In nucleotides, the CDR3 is TGTGCCAGCAGTTTATCGTGGACAGATCAGCCCCAGCATTTT.

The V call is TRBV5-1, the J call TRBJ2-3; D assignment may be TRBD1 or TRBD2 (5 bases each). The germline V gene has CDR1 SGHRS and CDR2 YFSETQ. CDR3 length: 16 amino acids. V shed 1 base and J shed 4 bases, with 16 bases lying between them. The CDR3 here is CASSLQGSGVADTQYF. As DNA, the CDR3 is TGCGCCAGCAGCTTGCAGGGCTCCGGGGTTGCAGATACGCAGTATTTT.

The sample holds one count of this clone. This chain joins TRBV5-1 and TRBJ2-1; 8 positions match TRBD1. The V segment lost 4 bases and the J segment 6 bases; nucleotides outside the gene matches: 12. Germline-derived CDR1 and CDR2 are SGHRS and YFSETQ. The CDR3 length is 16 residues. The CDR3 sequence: CASSQLTGGRTNEQFF. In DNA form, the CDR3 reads TGCGCCAGCAGCCAATTAACAGGGGGTCGCACCAATGAGCAGTTCTTC.

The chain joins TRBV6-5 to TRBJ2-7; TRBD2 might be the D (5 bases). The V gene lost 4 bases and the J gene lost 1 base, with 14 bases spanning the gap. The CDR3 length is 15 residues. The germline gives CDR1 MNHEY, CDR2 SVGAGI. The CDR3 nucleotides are TGTGCCAGCAGTTCCGCGGCGGGTGGGTCCTACGAGCAGTACGTC. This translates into CASSSAAGGSYEQYV.

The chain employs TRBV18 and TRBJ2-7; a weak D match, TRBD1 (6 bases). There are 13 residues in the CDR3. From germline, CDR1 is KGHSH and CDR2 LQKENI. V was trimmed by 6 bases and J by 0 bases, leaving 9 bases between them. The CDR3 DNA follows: TGTGCCAGCTCCAGGGGTGCCTCCTACGAGCAGTACGTC. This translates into CASSRGASYEQYV.

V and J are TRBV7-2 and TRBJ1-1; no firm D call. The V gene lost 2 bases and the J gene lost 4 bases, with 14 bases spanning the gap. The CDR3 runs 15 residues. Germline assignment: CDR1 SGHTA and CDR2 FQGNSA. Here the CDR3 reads CASSLNSGGGTEAFF. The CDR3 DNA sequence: TGTGCCAGCAGCTTAAATTCGGGTGGAGGCACTGAAGCTTTCTTT.

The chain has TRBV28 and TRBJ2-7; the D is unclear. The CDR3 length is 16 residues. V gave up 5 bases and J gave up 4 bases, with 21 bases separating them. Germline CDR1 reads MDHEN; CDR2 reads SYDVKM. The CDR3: CASSTAPGRPPYEQYF. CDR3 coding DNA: TGTGCCAGCAGTACGGCCCCGGGTAGGCCCCCTTACGAGCAGTACTTC.

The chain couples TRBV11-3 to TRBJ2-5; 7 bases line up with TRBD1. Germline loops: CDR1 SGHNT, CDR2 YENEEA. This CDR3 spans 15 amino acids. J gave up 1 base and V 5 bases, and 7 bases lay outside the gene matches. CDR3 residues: CASSPRQGPQETQYF. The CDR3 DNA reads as TGTGCCAGCAGCCCCCGACAGGGACCCCAAGAGACCCAGTACTTC.

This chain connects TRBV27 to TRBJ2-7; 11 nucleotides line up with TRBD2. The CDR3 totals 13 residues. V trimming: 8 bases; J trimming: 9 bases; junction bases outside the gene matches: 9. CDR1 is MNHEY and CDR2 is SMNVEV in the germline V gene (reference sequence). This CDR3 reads CASASTSGKGQYF. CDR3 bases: TGTGCCAGCGCGTCGACTAGCGGGAAAGGGCAGTACTTC.

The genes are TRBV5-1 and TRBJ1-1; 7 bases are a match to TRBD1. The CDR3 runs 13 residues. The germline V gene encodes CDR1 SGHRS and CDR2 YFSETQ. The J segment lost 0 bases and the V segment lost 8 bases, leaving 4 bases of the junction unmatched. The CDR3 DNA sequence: TGCGCCAGTTCGGGACAGTTGAACACTGAAGCTTTCTTT. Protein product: CASSGQLNTEAFF. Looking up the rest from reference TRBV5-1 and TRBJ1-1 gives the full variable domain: KAGVTQTPRYLIKTRGQQVTLSCSPISGHRSVSWYQQTPGQGLQFLFEYFSETQRNKGNFPGRFSGRQFSNSRSEMNVSTLELGDSALYLCASSGQLNTEAFFGQGTRLTVV.

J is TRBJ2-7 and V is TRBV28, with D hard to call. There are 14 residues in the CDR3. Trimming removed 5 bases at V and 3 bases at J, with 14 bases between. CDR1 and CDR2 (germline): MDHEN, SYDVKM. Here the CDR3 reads CASSGFGQIYEQYF. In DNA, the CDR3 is TGTGCCAGCAGTGGCTTCGGGCAGATCTACGAGCAGTACTTC.

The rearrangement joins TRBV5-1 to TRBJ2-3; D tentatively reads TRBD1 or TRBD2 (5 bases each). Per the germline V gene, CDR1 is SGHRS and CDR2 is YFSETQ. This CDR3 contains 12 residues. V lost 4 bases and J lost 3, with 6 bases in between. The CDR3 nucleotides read TGCGCCAGCAGCGGGGGAACAGATACGCAGTATTTT. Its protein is CASSGGTDTQYF.

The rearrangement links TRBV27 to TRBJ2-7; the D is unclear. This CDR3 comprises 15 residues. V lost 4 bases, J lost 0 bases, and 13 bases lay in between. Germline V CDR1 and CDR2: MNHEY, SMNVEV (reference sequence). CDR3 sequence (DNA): TGTGCCAGCAGTTCCCAGATGGCTAGCTCCTACGAGCAGTACTTC. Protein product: CASSSQMASSYEQYF.

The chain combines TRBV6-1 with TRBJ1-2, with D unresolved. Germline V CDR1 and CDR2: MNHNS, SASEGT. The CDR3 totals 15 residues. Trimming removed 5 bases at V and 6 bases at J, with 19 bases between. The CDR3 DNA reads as TGTGCCAGCAGTCCGACCCGGACTCCTTTGGATGGCTACACCTTC. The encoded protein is CASSPTRTPLDGYTF.

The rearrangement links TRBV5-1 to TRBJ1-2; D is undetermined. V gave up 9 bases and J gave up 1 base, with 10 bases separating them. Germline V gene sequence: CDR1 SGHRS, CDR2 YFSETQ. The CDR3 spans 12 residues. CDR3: CATLDLNYGYTF. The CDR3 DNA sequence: TGCGCCACTCTCGACCTTAACTATGGCTACACCTTC.

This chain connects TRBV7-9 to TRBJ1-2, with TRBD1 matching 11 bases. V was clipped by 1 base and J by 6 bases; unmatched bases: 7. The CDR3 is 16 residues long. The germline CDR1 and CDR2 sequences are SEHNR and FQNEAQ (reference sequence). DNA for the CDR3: TGTGCCAGCAGCTTAGGGAGGACAGGGGGCGATAATGGCTACACCTTC. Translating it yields CASSLGRTGGDNGYTF.